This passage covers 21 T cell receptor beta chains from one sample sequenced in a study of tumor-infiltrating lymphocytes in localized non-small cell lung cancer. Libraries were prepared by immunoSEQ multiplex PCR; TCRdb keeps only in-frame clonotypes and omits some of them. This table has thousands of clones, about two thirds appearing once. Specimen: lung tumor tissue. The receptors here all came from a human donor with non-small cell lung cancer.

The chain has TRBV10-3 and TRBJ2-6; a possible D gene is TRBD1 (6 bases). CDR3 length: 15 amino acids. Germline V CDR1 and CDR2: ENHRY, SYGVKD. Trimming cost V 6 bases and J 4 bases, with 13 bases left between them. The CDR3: CAISPGATGANVLTF. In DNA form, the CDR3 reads TGTGCCATCAGCCCAGGGGCGACCGGGGCCAACGTCCTGACTTTC.

DNA of the CDR3: TGTGCCAGCAGCTTGCCTACTAGTAGGAACGAGCAGTACTTC. It encodes CASSLPTSRNEQYF. The rearrangement joins TRBV5-8 to TRBJ2-7; D may be TRBD2 (5 bases). Trimming stripped 1 base from V and 5 bases from J, with 13 bases between. This CDR3 region has 14 residues. The germline gives CDR1 SGHTS, CDR2 YDEGEE.

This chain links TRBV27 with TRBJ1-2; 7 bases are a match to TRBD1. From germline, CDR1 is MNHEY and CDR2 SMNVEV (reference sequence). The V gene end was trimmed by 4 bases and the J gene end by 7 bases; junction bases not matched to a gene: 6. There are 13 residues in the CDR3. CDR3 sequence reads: CASSWTGFSGYTF. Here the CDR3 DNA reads TGTGCCAGCAGTTGGACAGGCTTTTCTGGCTACACCTTC.

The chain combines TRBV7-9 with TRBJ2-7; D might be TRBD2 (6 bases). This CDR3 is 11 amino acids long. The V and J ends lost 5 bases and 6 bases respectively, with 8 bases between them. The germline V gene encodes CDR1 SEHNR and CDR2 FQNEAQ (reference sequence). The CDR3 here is CASSVSGEQYF. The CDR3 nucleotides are TGTGCCAGCAGCGTTAGCGGCGAGCAGTACTTC. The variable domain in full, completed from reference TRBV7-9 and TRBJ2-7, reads DTGVSQNPRHKITKRGQNVTFRCDPISEHNRLYWYRQTLGQGPEFLTYFQNEAQLEKSRLLSDRFSAERPKGSFSTLEIQRTEQGDSAMYLCASSVSGEQYFGPGTRLTVT.

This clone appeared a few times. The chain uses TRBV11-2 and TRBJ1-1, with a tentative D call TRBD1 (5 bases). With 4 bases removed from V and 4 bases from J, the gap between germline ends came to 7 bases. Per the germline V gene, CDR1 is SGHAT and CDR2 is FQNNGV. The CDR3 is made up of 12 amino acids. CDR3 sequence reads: CASSSGSTEAFF. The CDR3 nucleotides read TGTGCCAGCAGCTCAGGGAGCACTGAAGCTTTCTTT.

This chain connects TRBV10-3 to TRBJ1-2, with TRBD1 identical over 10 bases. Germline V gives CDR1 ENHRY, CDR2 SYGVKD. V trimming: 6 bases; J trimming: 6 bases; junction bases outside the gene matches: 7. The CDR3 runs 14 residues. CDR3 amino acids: CAISPTGGSNGYTF. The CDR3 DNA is TGTGCCATCAGCCCGACAGGGGGCTCCAATGGCTACACCTTC.

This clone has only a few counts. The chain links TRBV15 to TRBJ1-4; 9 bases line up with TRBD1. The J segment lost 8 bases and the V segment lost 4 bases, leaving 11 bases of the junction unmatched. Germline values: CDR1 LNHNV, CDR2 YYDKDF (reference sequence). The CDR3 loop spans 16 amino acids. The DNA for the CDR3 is TGTGCCACCAGCACAAGAGGGACAGGGAAAGACGAAAAACTGTTTTTT. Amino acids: CATSTRGTGKDEKLFF.

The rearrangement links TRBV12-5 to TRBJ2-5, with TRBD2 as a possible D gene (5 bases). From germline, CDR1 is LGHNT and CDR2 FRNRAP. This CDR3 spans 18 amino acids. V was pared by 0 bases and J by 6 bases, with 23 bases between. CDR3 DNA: TGTGCTAGTGGTTTGGTCCTGGACGGTGGGATTGGGAGTCAGACCCAGTACTTC. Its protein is CASGLVLDGGIGSQTQYF. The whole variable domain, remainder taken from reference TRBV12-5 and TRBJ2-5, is DARVTQTPRHKVTEMGQEVTMRCQPILGHNTVFWYRQTMMQGLELLAYFRNRAPLDDSGMPKDRFSAEMPDATLATLKIQPSEPRDSAVYFCASGLVLDGGIGSQTQYFGPGTRLLVL.

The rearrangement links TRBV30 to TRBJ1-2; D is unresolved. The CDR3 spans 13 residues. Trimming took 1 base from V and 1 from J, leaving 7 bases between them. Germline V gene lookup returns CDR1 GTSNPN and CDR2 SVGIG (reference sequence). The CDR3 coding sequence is TGTGCCTGGAGTGGATCCCTTAACTATGGCTACACCTTC. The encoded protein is CAWSGSLNYGYTF.

The CDR3 here is CASSSGTVKEKLFF. CDR3 nucleotide sequence: TGTGCCAGCAGTTCCGGGACTGTGAAGGAAAAACTGTTTTTT. This chain uses TRBV28 with TRBJ1-4, with D maybe TRBD1 (5 bases). The ends were cut back, 4 bases at V and 8 bases at J, with 14 bases in the middle. Germline CDR1 reads MDHEN; CDR2 reads SYDVKM. This CDR3 spans 14 amino acids.

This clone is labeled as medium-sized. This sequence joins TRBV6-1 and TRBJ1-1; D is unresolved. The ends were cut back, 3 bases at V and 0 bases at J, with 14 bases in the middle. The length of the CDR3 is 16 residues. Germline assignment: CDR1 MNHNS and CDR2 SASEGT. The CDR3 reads CASSEPAGLMNTEAFF. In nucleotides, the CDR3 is TGTGCCAGCAGTGAGCCGGCAGGTTTGATGAACACTGAAGCTTTCTTT.

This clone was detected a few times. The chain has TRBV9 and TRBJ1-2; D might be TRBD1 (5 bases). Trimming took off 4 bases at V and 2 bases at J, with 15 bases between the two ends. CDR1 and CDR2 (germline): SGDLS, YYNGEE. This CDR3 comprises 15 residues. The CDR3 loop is CASSRGDGRNYGYTF. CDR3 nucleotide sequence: TGTGCCAGCAGCAGAGGGGACGGACGGAACTATGGCTACACCTTC. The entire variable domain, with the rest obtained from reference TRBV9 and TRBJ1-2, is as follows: DSGVTQTPKHLITATGQRVTLRCSPRSGDLSVYWYQQSLDQGLQFLIQYYNGEERAKGNILERFSAQQFPDLHSELNLSSLELGDSALYFCASSRGDGRNYGYTFGSGTRLTVV.

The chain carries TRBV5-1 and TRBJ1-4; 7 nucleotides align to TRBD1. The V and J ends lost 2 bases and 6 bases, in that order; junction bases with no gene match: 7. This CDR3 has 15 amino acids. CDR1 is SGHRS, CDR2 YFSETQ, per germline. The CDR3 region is CASSLRQGRDEKLFF. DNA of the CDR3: TGCGCCAGCAGCTTAAGACAGGGAAGGGATGAAAAACTGTTTTTT.

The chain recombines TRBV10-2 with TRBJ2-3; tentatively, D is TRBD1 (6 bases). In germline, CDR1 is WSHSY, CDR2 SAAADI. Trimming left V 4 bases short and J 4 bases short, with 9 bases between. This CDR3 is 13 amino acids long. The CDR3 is CASSARGADTQYF. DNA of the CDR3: TGCGCCAGCAGTGCCAGGGGTGCAGATACGCAGTATTTT.

As DNA, the CDR3 is TGTGCCAGCAGTTTAACCAGCCTCCGGCCCCAGCATTTT. Translated, it gives CASSLTSLRPQHF. The chain combines TRBV27 with TRBJ1-5; D not resolved. The CDR3 runs 13 residues. CDR1 is MNHEY, CDR2 SMNVEV, per germline (reference sequence). V shed 2 bases and J shed 9 bases, with 11 bases lying between them.

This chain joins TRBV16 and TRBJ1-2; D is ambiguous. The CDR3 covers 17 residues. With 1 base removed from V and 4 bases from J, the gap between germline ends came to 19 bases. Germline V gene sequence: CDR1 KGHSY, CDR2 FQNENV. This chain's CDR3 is CASSQFVSGNRAYGYTF. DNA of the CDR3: TGTGCCAGCAGCCAATTTGTTAGCGGGAATCGCGCCTATGGCTACACCTTC.

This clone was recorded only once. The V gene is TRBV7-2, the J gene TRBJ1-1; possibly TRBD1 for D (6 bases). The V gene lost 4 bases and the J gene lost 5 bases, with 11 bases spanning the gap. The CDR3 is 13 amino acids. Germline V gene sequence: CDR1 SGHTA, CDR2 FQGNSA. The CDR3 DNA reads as TGTGCCAGCAGCTCTTTACAGGGTACTGAAGCTTTCTTT. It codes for CASSSLQGTEAFF.

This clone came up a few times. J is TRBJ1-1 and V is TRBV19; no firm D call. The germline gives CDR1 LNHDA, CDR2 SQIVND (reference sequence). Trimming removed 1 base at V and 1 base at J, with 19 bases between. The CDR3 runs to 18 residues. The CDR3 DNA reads TGTGCCAGTAGTATAGGCCCTCGCCCCGCTTCCGAGAACACTGAAGCTTTCTTT. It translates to CASSIGPRPASENTEAFF. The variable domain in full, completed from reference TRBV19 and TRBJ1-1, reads DGGITQSPKYLFRKEGQNVTLSCEQNLNHDAMYWYRQDPGQGLRLIYYSQIVNDFQKGDIAEGYSVSREKKESFPLTVTSAQKNPTAFYLCASSIGPRPASENTEAFFGQGTRLTVV.

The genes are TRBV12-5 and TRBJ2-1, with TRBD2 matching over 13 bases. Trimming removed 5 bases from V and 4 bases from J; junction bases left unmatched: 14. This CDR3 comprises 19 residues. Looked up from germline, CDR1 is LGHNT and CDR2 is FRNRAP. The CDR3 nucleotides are TGTGCTAGTGGTCCCTCAACTAGCGGGAGGGGGAATTCTTACAATGAGCAGTTCTTC. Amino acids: CASGPSTSGRGNSYNEQFF.

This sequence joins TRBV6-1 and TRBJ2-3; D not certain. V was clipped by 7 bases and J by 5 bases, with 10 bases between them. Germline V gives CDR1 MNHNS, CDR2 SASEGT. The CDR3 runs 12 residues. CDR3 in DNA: TGTGCCAGCATGGCATTCGGAGATACGCAGTATTTT. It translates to CASMAFGDTQYF.

The CDR3 DNA reads TGTGCCAGCAGCGCCGGTGGGATCCCTGAAGCTTTCTTT. This translates into CASSAGGIPEAFF. The chain links TRBV11-3 to TRBJ1-1; D is uncertain. The CDR3 is 13 amino acids. Germline CDR1 reads SGHNT; CDR2 reads YENEEA. V was shortened by 5 bases and J by 6 bases, with 13 bases between the two germline ends.